Listed below are T cell receptor beta chains from one sample, sequenced in a study of brain T cells in children with intractable seizures. The data were produced by immunoSEQ multiplex PCR, yet TCRdb's version contains in-frame clones alone and is incomplete. The table lists roughly 120,000 clones, under 95% of them singletons. The material was peripheral blood, obtained at surgery. These receptors were taken from a boy under two years old with hemimegalencephaly and intractable seizures. CDR3s include the opening cysteine and the closing phenylalanine or tryptophan. A D gene is named only where the DNA matches it firmly. Not all rows give a size; the values are once, few, many and, for expanded clones, a class.

D gene,J gene,clone size,V gene,CDR3 protein,CDR3 DNA
.,TRBJ1-1,.,TRBV6-2/TRBV6-3,CASSYWGGSTEAFF,TGTGCCAGCAGTTACTGGGGGGGGAGCACTGAAGCTTTCTTT
.,TRBJ1-6,.,TRBV6-4,CASSTPPGWDSYNSPLHF,TGTGCCAGCAGCACCCCCCCCGGTTGGGACTCCTATAATTCACCCCTCCACTTT
.,TRBJ2-3,.,TRBV7-9,CASSLVPGVTDTQYF,TGTGCCAGCAGCTTAGTCCCGGGAGTCACAGATACGCAGTATTTT
.,TRBJ2-5,.,TRBV13,CASSLALTDQETQYF,TGTGCCAGCAGCTTAGCGCTAACAGACCAAGAGACCCAGTACTTC
.,TRBJ2-7,once,TRBV5-4,CASSSPGTLTYEQYF,TGTGCCAGCAGCTCCCCCGGGACACTAACCTACGAGCAGTACTTC
TRBD1,TRBJ2-1,.,TRBV9,CASSAGQYNEQFF,TGTGCCAGCAGCGCGGGACAGTACAATGAGCAGTTCTTC
TRBD2,TRBJ2-3,.,TRBV5-4,CASSSPGLAETDTQYF,TGTGCCAGCAGCTCCCCGGGACTAGCGGAGACAGATACGCAGTATTTT
TRBD2,TRBJ2-2,.,TRBV4-1,CASSEGTSGRSTGELFF,TGCGCCAGCAGCGAAGGGACTAGCGGGAGGAGTACCGGGGAGCTGTTTTTT
.,TRBJ2-5,.,TRBV18,CASSPPSQETQYF,TGTGCCAGCTCACCACCCAGCCAAGAGACCCAGTACTTC
.,TRBJ2-3,.,TRBV7-2,CASSHPGADTQYF,TGTGCCAGCAGCCATCCAGGGGCAGATACGCAGTATTTT
.,TRBJ2-2,.,TRBV6-5,CASTSGELFF,TGTGCCAGCACTTCCGGGGAGCTGTTTTTT
.,TRBJ1-6,few,TRBV6-1,CASSELQLNSPLHF,TGTGCCAGCAGTGAGTTACAGCTTAATTCACCCCTCCACTTT
.,TRBJ2-5,.,TRBV21-1,CASSRRLVWCRETQYF,TGTGCCAGCAGCCGACGACTAGTTTGGTGCCGGGAGACCCAGTACTTC
.,TRBJ2-3,few,TRBV28,CASSSRRSSTDTQYF,TGTGCCAGCAGTTCCAGACGGAGTTCTACAGATACGCAGTATTTT
.,TRBJ2-6,.,TRBV7-2,CASKDSGANVLTF,TGTGCCAGCAAGGACTCTGGGGCCAACGTCCTGACTTTC
TRBD1,TRBJ2-1,.,TRBV27,CASSPWTGSRWNEQFF,TGTGCCAGCAGTCCATGGACAGGTTCACGTTGGAATGAGCAGTTCTTC
TRBD2,TRBJ2-1,.,TRBV27,CASSLGLAGIYNEQFF,TGTGCCAGCAGTTTAGGGCTAGCGGGAATCTACAATGAGCAGTTCTTC
TRBD1,TRBJ1-5,.,TRBV28,CASSRGGDQPQHF,TGTGCCAGCAGCAGGGGGGGAGATCAGCCCCAGCATTTT
.,TRBJ2-1,.,TRBV19,CASKLQAVGSYNEQFF,TGTGCCAGTAAGCTCCAGGCCGTGGGGTCCTACAATGAGCAGTTCTTC
TRBD2,TRBJ2-5,.,TRBV4-1,CASSQVVAGETQYF,TGCGCCAGCAGCCAAGTCGTAGCGGGCGAGACCCAGTACTTC
.,TRBJ2-4,.,TRBV19,CASSLRTQRNIQYF,TGTGCCAGTAGTCTCCGGACGCAGAGAAACATTCAGTACTTC
TRBD1,TRBJ1-2,.,TRBV27,CASSLAGTAYGYTF,TGTGCCAGCAGTTTAGCCGGGACAGCTTATGGCTACACCTTC
.,TRBJ1-3,once,TRBV7-6,CASSSLQGSGNTIYF,TGTGCCAGCAGCTCCTTACAGGGCTCTGGAAACACCATATATTTT
.,TRBJ1-3,once,TRBV3-1/TRBV3-2,CASSQDNSGNTIYF,TGTGCCAGCAGCCAAGACAACTCTGGAAACACCATATATTTT
TRBD2,TRBJ2-7,.,TRBV2,CASSELSGGSDEQYF,TGTGCCAGCAGTGAGCTCTCCGGCGGGAGCGACGAGCAGTACTTC
TRBD1,TRBJ2-7,.,TRBV7-2,CASSWGQGPTYEQYF,TGTGCCAGCAGCTGGGGACAGGGACCCACCTACGAGCAGTACTTC
TRBD2,TRBJ2-5,once,TRBV12-5,CASRWGGETQYF,TGTGCTAGTAGATGGGGGGGAGAGACCCAGTACTTC
.,TRBJ2-7,once,TRBV11-3,CASSPPLPPYEQYF,TGTGCCAGCAGCCCGCCTCTCCCCCCCTACGAGCAGTACTTC
TRBD2,TRBJ2-2,.,TRBV11-2,CASSRGLAGGPGTGELFF,TGTGCCAGCAGCCGGGGACTAGCGGGAGGGCCGGGGACCGGGGAGCTGTTTTTT
TRBD1,TRBJ1-5,once,TRBV2,CASRYRGSNQPQHF,TGTGCCAGCAGATACAGGGGGTCGAATCAGCCCCAGCATTTT
.,TRBJ1-3,.,TRBV2,CASRDSYSGNTIYF,TGTGCCAGCAGGGACAGCTACTCTGGAAACACCATATATTTT
TRBD1,TRBJ2-5,.,TRBV6-1,CASSEDRVRETQYF,TGTGCCAGCAGTGAGGACAGGGTGAGGGAGACCCAGTACTTC
TRBD2,TRBJ2-1,.,TRBV7-9,CASTGLAGGNEQFF,TGTGCCAGCACCGGACTAGCGGGAGGAAATGAGCAGTTCTTC
.,TRBJ1-2,once,TRBV4-1,CASSQSPVSGPPNYGYTF,TGCGCCAGCAGCCAAAGTCCGGTCTCCGGGCCACCTAACTATGGCTACACCTTC
.,TRBJ2-7,.,TRBV18,CASSLSRTYEQYF,TGTGCCAGCTCTTTATCAAGAACCTACGAGCAGTACTTC
.,TRBJ1-1,.,TRBV19,CASSAQVGAEAFF,TGTGCCAGTAGTGCCCAAGTTGGGGCTGAAGCTTTCTTT
.,TRBJ1-2,.,TRBV29-1,CSVPGRGDSGYTF,TGCAGCGTGCCCGGCCGAGGGGATAGTGGCTACACCTTC
.,TRBJ2-5,.,TRBV6-6,CASSLGAQYF,TGTGCCAGCAGTCTGGGGGCCCAGTACTTC
TRBD1,TRBJ1-2,.,TRBV5-6,CASTADRGYGYTF,TGTGCCAGCACCGCGGACAGGGGGTATGGCTACACCTTC
.,TRBJ1-1,once,TRBV7-9,CATRQANTEAFF,TGTGCCACCAGACAGGCGAACACTGAAGCTTTCTTT
.,TRBJ2-1,.,TRBV2,CASRLPGKGNEQFF,TGTGCCAGCAGGCTCCCCGGGAAGGGCAATGAGCAGTTCTTC
TRBD1,TRBJ1-1,.,TRBV24-1,CATSDRQGNTEAFF,TGTGCCACCAGTGATCGACAGGGGAACACTGAAGCTTTCTTT
.,TRBJ2-3,once,TRBV28,CASEEGSTDTQYF,TGTGCCAGCGAAGAGGGGAGCACAGATACGCAGTATTTT
TRBD1,TRBJ2-3,.,TRBV11-2,CASSLTDRGTDTQYF,TGTGCCAGCAGCTTAACGGACAGGGGTACAGATACGCAGTATTTT
.,TRBJ1-3,.,TRBV7-8,CASSNPGMGPGNTIYF,TGTGCCAGCAGCAACCCGGGTATGGGGCCTGGAAACACCATATATTTT
.,TRBJ2-7,.,TRBV3-1/TRBV3-2,CASSLSALYEQYF,TGTGCCAGCAGCCTCTCCGCCCTATACGAGCAGTACTTC
TRBD1,TRBJ1-2,.,TRBV27,CASSWGTGSPEGYTF,TGTGCCAGCAGTTGGGGGACAGGGTCTCCCGAAGGCTACACCTTC
TRBD1,TRBJ1-1,.,TRBV6-5,CASRGQVVGYTEAFF,TGTGCCAGCAGGGGACAGGTGGTTGGGTACACTGAAGCTTTCTTT
TRBD1,TRBJ2-3,.,TRBV19,CASSIGRGRADTQYF,TGTGCCAGTAGTATAGGCAGGGGGCGCGCAGATACGCAGTATTTT
TRBD1,TRBJ2-7,.,TRBV27,CASGQGVSYEQYF,TGTGCCAGCGGACAGGGGGTTTCCTACGAGCAGTACTTC
TRBD1,TRBJ2-3,once,TRBV10-3,CAIKAGTGGADTQYF,TGTGCCATCAAAGCCGGGACAGGGGGCGCAGATACGCAGTATTTT
.,TRBJ2-7,once,TRBV30,CAWSVPFRGRLAEQYF,TGTGCCTGGAGTGTCCCCTTCCGGGGTCGACTCGCCGAGCAGTACTTC
TRBD2,TRBJ2-3,.,TRBV28,CASSAGDWADTQYF,TGTGCCAGCAGTGCGGGAGATTGGGCGGATACGCAGTATTTT
.,TRBJ2-7,.,TRBV24-1,CATSQGGAKEQYF,TGTGCCACCTCGCAGGGGGGGGCAAAAGAGCAGTACTTC
TRBD2,TRBJ2-5,.,TRBV7-3,CASSASGRAEETQYF,TGTGCCAGCAGCGCCAGCGGGAGGGCCGAAGAGACCCAGTACTTC
.,TRBJ2-1,.,TRBV6-5,CASSYQGLNEQFF,TGTGCCAGCAGTTACCAGGGATTAAATGAGCAGTTCTTC
.,TRBJ2-7,.,TRBV5-1,CASSLGGAGYEQYF,TGCGCCAGCAGCTTGGGTGGCGCGGGCTACGAGCAGTACTTC
.,TRBJ2-1,.,TRBV2,CASSNEGGYNEQFF,TGTGCCAGTTCGAACGAGGGGGGTTACAATGAGCAGTTCTTC
.,TRBJ2-1,.,TRBV28,CASSLLPRQYGYNEQFF,TGTGCCAGCAGTTTACTTCCGCGGCAGTACGGCTACAATGAGCAGTTCTTC
.,TRBJ2-2,.,TRBV30,CAWSANTGELFF,TGTGCCTGGAGCGCGAACACCGGGGAGCTGTTTTTT